This T cell receptor (beta chain) is drawn from a study of cytomegalovirus exposure and HLA in healthy donors. The study's findings and limits: In a later analysis, TCR beta V- and J-gene trimming was associated with a missense DCLRE1C variant. A later analysis found common viral pathogens apparently linked to several of the most significant clusters. A later analysis showed TCR association rates differing by HLA locus, peaking at DRB1 and lowest at HLA-C.

This CDR3 spans 13 amino acids. Germline assignment: CDR1 MNHEY and CDR2 SVGAGI. The V and J ends lost 4 bases and 8 bases respectively, with 11 bases between them. This clone was observed a handful of times. Its target is not known. PCR was performed using 60 Vbeta and 13 Jbeta primers. Generated by immunoSEQ multiplex PCR, the TCRdb table keeps only in-frame clones and is missing some. The sample includes roughly 80,000 clones, roughly 76% seen only once; the top ten take around 2%. The receptor comes from a woman aged 25 to 39 in good health and CMV-seronegative. This sequence joins TRBV6-5 and TRBJ2-2, with a weak D call TRBD1 (6 bases). The sequencing sample was made of PBMCs. CDR3 bases: TGTGCCAGCAGTTGGGGGCCTGGTGGGGAGCTGTTTTTT. Encoded protein: CASSWGPGGELFF.